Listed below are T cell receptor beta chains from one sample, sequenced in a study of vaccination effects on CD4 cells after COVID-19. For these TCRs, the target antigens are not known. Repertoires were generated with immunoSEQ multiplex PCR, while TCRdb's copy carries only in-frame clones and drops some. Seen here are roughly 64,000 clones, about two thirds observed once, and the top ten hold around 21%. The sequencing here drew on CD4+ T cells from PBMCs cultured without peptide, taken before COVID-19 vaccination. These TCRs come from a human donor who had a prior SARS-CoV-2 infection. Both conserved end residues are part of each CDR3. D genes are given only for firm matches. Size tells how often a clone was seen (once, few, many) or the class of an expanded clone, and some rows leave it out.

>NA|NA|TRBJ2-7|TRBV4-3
CASSQAALRGRHYEQYF
TGCGCCAGCAGCCAAGCGGCCCTGAGGGGACGGCACTACGAGCAGTACTTC
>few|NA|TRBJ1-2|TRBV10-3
CAISISGLLGYTF
TGTGCCATCAGTATTTCAGGGTTGCTTGGCTACACCTTC
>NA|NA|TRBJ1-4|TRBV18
CASSPRATNEKLFF
TGTGCCAGCTCACCGCGGGCGACTAATGAAAAACTGTTTTTT
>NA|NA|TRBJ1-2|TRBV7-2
CASSLEPNYGYTF
TGTGCCAGCAGCCTAGAACCAAACTATGGCTACACCTTC
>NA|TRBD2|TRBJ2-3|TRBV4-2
CASSQGLAGIDTQYF
TGTGCCAGCAGCCAGGGACTAGCGGGTATAGATACGCAGTATTTT
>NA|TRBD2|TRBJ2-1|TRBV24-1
CATSDLVAGDFRQFF
TGTGCCACCAGTGATTTGGTAGCGGGAGATTTTCGGCAGTTCTTC
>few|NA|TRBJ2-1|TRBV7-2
CASSSEAGSYNEQFF
TGTGCCAGCAGCTCCGAGGCGGGCTCCTACAATGAGCAGTTCTTC
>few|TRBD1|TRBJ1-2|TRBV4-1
CASSQGTGELYGYTF
TGCGCCAGCAGCCAGGGGACAGGAGAACTCTATGGCTACACCTTC
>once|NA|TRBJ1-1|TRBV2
CASSEWRSVRKGNTEAFF
TGTGCCAGCAGTGAATGGCGGAGTGTGAGAAAGGGGAACACTGAAGCTTTCTTT
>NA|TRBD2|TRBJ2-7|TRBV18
CASSLIGLAGYEQYF
TGTGCCAGCTCACTAATCGGACTAGCGGGGTACGAGCAGTACTTC
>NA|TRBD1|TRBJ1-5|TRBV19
CASSRGQVNNQPQHF
TGTGCCAGTAGTAGGGGACAGGTGAACAATCAGCCCCAGCATTTT
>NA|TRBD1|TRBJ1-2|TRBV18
CASSPTGQGDGYTF
TGTGCCAGCTCACCCACTGGACAGGGAGATGGCTACACCTTC
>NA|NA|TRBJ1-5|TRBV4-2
CASSQDWVRAGNQPQHF
TGTGCCAGCAGCCAAGATTGGGTCAGGGCTGGCAATCAGCCCCAGCATTTT
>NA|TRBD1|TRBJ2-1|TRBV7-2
CASIGQASSYNEQFF
TGTGCCAGCATAGGACAGGCAAGCTCCTACAATGAGCAGTTCTTC
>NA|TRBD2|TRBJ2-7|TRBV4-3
CASSQGTSRSYEQYF
TGCGCCAGCAGCCAAGGGACTAGCAGATCCTACGAGCAGTACTTC
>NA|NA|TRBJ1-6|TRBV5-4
CASSLTVLRNSPLHF
TGTGCCAGCAGCTTGACCGTCCTTCGGAATTCACCCCTCCACTTT
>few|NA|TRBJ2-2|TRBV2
CASSASGELFF
TGTGCCAGCAGCGCATCCGGGGAGCTGTTTTTT
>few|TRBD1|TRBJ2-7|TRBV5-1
CASSLATGVYEQYF
TGCGCCAGCAGCTTGGCGACAGGGGTCTACGAGCAGTACTTC
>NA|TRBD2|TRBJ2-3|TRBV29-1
CSVAYPSGSDTQYF
TGCAGCGTTGCATACCCTAGCGGTTCAGATACGCAGTATTTT
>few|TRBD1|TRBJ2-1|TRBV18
CASSARADRVSDEQFF
TGTGCCAGCTCAGCAAGAGCCGACAGGGTTTCAGATGAGCAGTTCTTC
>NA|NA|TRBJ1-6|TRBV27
CASSFGAAVYSPLHF
TGTGCCAGCAGTTTCGGAGCGGCGGTATATTCACCCCTCCACTTT
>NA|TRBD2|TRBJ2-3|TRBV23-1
CARSSGISTDTQYF
TGCGCCCGATCTAGCGGGATTAGCACAGATACGCAGTATTTT
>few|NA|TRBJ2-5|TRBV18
CASSSNQETQYF
TGTGCCAGCTCATCAAACCAAGAGACCCAGTACTTC
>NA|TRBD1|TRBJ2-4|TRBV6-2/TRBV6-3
CASSRPGQGTDKNIQYF
TGTGCCAGCAGTCGTCCGGGACAGGGTACCGACAAAAACATTCAGTACTTC
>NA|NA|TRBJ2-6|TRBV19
CASSRTVPGANVLTF
TGTGCCAGTAGTCGGACAGTCCCCGGGGCCAACGTCCTGACTTTC
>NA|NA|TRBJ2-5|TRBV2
CASSDQVKETQYF
TGTGCCAGCAGTGACCAAGTAAAAGAGACCCAGTACTTC
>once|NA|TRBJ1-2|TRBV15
CATSRGTGDSYGYTF
TGTGCCACCAGCAGAGGTACAGGTGACTCCTATGGCTACACCTTC
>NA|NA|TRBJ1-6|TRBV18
CASSRLRQDNSPLHF
TGTGCCAGCTCAAGACTCCGACAAGATAATTCACCCCTCCACTTT
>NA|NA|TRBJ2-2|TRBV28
CASSPGFGNTGELFF
TGTGCCAGCAGTCCCGGGTTCGGGAACACCGGGGAGCTGTTTTTT
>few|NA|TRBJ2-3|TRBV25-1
CASSPGTDTQYF
TGTGCCAGCAGTCCAGGCACAGATACGCAGTATTTT
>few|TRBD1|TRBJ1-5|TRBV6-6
CASSLLPPGTGDQPQHF
TGTGCCAGCAGTCTGCTCCCACCCGGGACAGGAGATCAGCCCCAGCATTTT
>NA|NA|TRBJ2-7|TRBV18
CASSLPGRGNYEQYF
TGTGCCAGCTCACTCCCGGGACGGGGGAACTACGAGCAGTACTTC
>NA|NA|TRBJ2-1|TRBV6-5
CASSYSSSPSYNEQFF
TGTGCCAGCAGTTACTCGAGTAGCCCCTCCTACAATGAGCAGTTCTTC
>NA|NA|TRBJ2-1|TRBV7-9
CASQRANEQFF
TGTGCCAGCCAAAGGGCCAATGAGCAGTTCTTC
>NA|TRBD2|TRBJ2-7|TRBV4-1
CASSQVLAGGNYEQYF
TGCGCCAGCAGCCAAGTTCTAGCGGGAGGTAACTACGAGCAGTACTTC